Presented here are 7 T cell receptor beta chains from one specimen sequenced in a study of shared clonotypes between healthy human individuals. Sequencing used immunoSEQ multiplex PCR; TCRdb keeps in-frame clones, though not all of them. This table holds about 2 million clones, less than 95% found once. As defined, naive CD8 cells were CD45RO-negative and positively selected for CCR7, with terminally differentiated effector memory CD45RA+ cells excluded. Sequenced material: naive CD8+ T cells sorted from blood. Source of these receptors: a man aged 18 to 29 in good health.

This chain uses TRBV6-5 with TRBJ1-3; no clear D. This CDR3 contains 14 residues. The V and J ends lost 5 bases and 0 bases respectively, with 8 bases between them. Germline CDR1 MNHEY, CDR2 SVGAGI. The DNA for the CDR3 is TGTGCCAGCAGTGGAGATGCCTCTGGAAACACCATATATTTT. It codes for CASSGDASGNTIYF.

Remarks on this clone: This CDR3 is also generated by other DNA sequences in the sample. CDR3 region: CASSLIGANEKLFF. DNA for the CDR3: TGTGCCAGCAGTTTAATAGGGGCTAATGAAAAACTGTTTTTT. The chain is built from TRBV28 and TRBJ1-4; maybe TRBD1 (5 bases). The germline gives CDR1 MDHEN, CDR2 SYDVKM. The CDR3 extends over 14 amino acids. Trimming stripped 2 bases from V and 3 bases from J, with 7 bases between.

Turning to this clone: Other DNA sequences from this sample encode an identical CDR3 as well. The rearrangement uses TRBV7-8 and TRBJ2-7, with D hard to call. Per germline, CDR1 SGHVS and CDR2 FQNEAQ. The CDR3 contains 13 residues. V shed 2 bases and J shed 2 bases, with 7 bases lying between them. Written as DNA, the CDR3 is TGTGCCAGCAGCTTAAGAGGTACCTACGAGCAGTACTTC. Translating it yields CASSLRGTYEQYF. The full variable domain, its missing parts supplied by reference TRBV7-8 and TRBJ2-7, is GAGVSQSPRYKVAKRGQDVALRCDPISGHVSLFWYQQALGQGPEFLTYFQNEAQLDKSGLPSDRFFAERPEGSVSTLKIQRTQQEDSAVYLCASSLRGTYEQYFGPGTRLTVT.

In its sample, this clone was seen a few times. This chain uses TRBV5-1 with TRBJ1-4, with 9 bases lining up with TRBD1. The CDR3 runs 14 residues. V lost 4 bases, J lost 8 bases, and 6 bases stayed unmatched. The germline CDR1 and CDR2 sequences are SGHRS and YFSETQ. CDR3 DNA: TGCGCCAGCAGCACAGGGACAGGGCAAGAAAAACTGTTTTTT. Encoded protein: CASSTGTGQEKLFF.

The chain joins TRBV19 to TRBJ2-1, with 8 bases fitting TRBD1. This CDR3 is 15 amino acids long. V lost 5 bases to trimming and J lost 4 bases; unmatched junction nucleotides: 7. Germline V gives CDR1 LNHDA, CDR2 SQIVND (reference sequence). CDR3 protein: CASSVTGEQYNEQFF. The DNA of the CDR3 is TGTGCCAGTAGTGTGACAGGGGAGCAATACAATGAGCAGTTCTTC. The full variable domain, with the rest looked up from reference TRBV19 and TRBJ2-1, is DGGITQSPKYLFRKEGQNVTLSCEQNLNHDAMYWYRQDPGQGLRLIYYSQIVNDFQKGDIAEGYSVSREKKESFPLTVTSAQKNPTAFYLCASSVTGEQYNEQFFGPGTRLTVL.

V gene TRBV7-6 combines with J gene TRBJ1-1; the D is unclear. This CDR3 is built from 14 residues. Germline CDR1 and CDR2: SGHVS and FNYEAQ. V lost 5 bases and J 3 bases, leaving 13 bases between the germline ends. CDR3 DNA sequence: TGTGCCAGCAGCCGATCCGGGCAGGACACTGAAGCTTTCTTT. It encodes CASSRSGQDTEAFF.

V usage is TRBV6-1 and J usage is TRBJ2-5, with TRBD1 as a possible D gene (5 bases). CDR1 is MNHNS and CDR2 is SASEGT in the germline V gene. The CDR3 sequence is 15 residues long. V was trimmed by 4 bases and J by 0 bases, leaving 12 bases between them. CDR3: CASSAFDSNQETQYF. Here the CDR3 DNA reads TGTGCCAGCAGTGCCTTCGACAGCAACCAAGAGACCCAGTACTTC.